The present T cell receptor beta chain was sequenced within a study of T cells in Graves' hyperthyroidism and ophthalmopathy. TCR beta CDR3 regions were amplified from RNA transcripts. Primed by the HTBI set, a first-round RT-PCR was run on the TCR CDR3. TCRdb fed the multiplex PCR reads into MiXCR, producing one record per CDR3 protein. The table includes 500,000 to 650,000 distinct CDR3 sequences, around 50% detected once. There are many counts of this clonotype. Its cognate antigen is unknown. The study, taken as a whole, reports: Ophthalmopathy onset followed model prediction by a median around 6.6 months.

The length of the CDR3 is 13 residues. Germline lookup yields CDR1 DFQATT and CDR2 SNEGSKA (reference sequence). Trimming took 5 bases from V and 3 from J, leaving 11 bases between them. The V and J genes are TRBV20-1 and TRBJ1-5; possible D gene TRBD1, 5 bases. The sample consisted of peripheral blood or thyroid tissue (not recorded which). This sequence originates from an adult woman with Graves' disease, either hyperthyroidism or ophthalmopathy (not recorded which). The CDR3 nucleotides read TGCAGTGCTCCCCGGGGGACCAATCAGCCCCAGCATTTT. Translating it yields CSAPRGTNQPQHF.